The 29 T cell receptor beta chains below all came from one sample that was sequenced in a study of cytomegalovirus exposure and HLA in healthy donors (dated by TCRdb to 2017 to 2019). The library was obtained by the immunoSEQ multiplex PCR assay. For the multiplex PCR, a mixture combining 60 forward primers for TCR Vbeta segments and 13 reverse primers for TCR Jbeta segments was used. TCRdb took over this immuneACCESS table, retaining in-frame rearrangements with V and J assigned. Such tables are incomplete; in checked studies, under half of the missing clones stem from an unresolved V gene, and the remainder is unexplained. The sample includes fewer than 70,000 clones, with about four fifths observed a single time. The ten largest clones add up to approximately 3.6% of the sample. Source material: PBMCs. The receptors were sampled from a woman aged 40 to 50 in good health and CMV-seronegative.

This clone is labeled medium-sized. The chain combines TRBV27 with TRBJ1-5; 7 bases are a match to TRBD1. The CDR3 extends over 14 amino acids. Germline assignment: CDR1 MNHEY and CDR2 SMNVEV (reference sequence). The junction had 6 bases not matched to a gene; V was cut back by 5 bases and J by 5 bases. This CDR3 reads CASSPRGQDQPQHF. The DNA of the CDR3 is TGTGCCAGCAGTCCGAGGGGGCAGGATCAGCCCCAGCATTTT.

The rearrangement links TRBV27 to TRBJ1-1; D possibly corresponds to TRBD1 (6 bases). The V end was cut by 3 bases, the J end by 0 bases, with 14 bases between. Germline V gene sequence: CDR1 MNHEY, CDR2 SMNVEV (reference sequence). This CDR3 has 16 amino acids. CDR3 in DNA: TGTGCCAGCAGTTTCCACGGGACAACTATGAACACTGAAGCTTTCTTT. Translating gives CASSFHGTTMNTEAFF.

The chain is built from TRBV18 and TRBJ2-7; weak D call: TRBD1 (6 bases). Germline values: CDR1 KGHSH, CDR2 LQKENI. V dropped 8 bases and J dropped 7 bases, with 18 bases sitting between them. This CDR3 is 13 amino acids long. This CDR3 is CASHPGQLGEQYF. DNA for the CDR3: TGTGCCAGCCACCCGGGACAATTGGGGGAGCAGTACTTC.

This clone was found once. For the CDR3, the DNA is TGTGCCAGCAGTTTACGGACAGTCCAGCCCCAGCATTTT. Amino acids: CASSLRTVQPQHF. This chain uses TRBV28 with TRBJ1-5, with D possibly being TRBD1 (6 bases). Germline V gene lookup returns CDR1 MDHEN and CDR2 SYDVKM. The CDR3 is 13 residues long. Trimming cost V 2 bases and J 7 bases, with 9 bases left between them.

The chain recombines TRBV6-1 with TRBJ1-1, with D possibly matching TRBD1 (6 bases). V lost 2 bases to trimming and J lost 8 bases, with 18 bases between them. This CDR3 contains 15 residues. Germline V gene sequence: CDR1 MNHNS, CDR2 SASEGT. The CDR3 loop is CASSETTRGIREAFF. As DNA, the CDR3 is TGTGCCAGCAGTGAAACCACCAGGGGTATCAGGGAAGCTTTCTTT.

This clone was observed a single time. The V gene is TRBV6-5, the J gene TRBJ1-2; 7 bases match TRBD1. Germline V gene lookup returns CDR1 MNHEY and CDR2 SVGAGI. J gave up 7 bases and V 5 bases, and 10 bases lay outside the gene matches. The CDR3 covers 14 residues. The chain's CDR3 is CASSPPGQHLGYTF. DNA for the CDR3: TGTGCCAGCAGTCCCCCGGGACAGCATCTTGGCTACACCTTC.

The genes are TRBV18 and TRBJ2-1; TRBD2 matches 11 bases. Germline V CDR1 and CDR2: KGHSH, LQKENI. The CDR3 loop spans 18 amino acids. The ends lost 3 bases at V and 5 bases at J; junction bases unmatched: 12. This CDR3 is CASSPLGASGRWNNEQFF. The CDR3 nucleotides read TGTGCCAGCTCACCGCTCGGGGCTAGCGGGAGGTGGAACAATGAGCAGTTCTTC.

The chain combines TRBV5-1 with TRBJ2-7; tentative D call: TRBD1 (5 bases). With 3 bases removed from V and 1 base from J, the gap between germline ends came to 14 bases. The CDR3 spans 15 residues. CDR1 and CDR2 (germline): SGHRS, YFSETQ. CDR3 nucleotides: TGCGCCAGCAGCTCAACAGGTCCAAGGTCCTACGAGCAGTACTTC. As protein: CASSSTGPRSYEQYF.

The J gene is TRBJ2-5, the V gene TRBV19, with a possible D match to TRBD1 (7 bases). The CDR3 is made up of 15 amino acids. Per germline, CDR1 LNHDA and CDR2 SQIVND (reference sequence). Trimming removed 1 base from V and 6 bases from J, with 15 bases in between. The CDR3 reads CASSIGGGGGKTQYF. Here the CDR3 DNA reads TGTGCCAGTAGTATAGGAGGAGGGGGCGGAAAGACCCAGTACTTC. The whole variable domain, remainder taken from reference TRBV19 and TRBJ2-5, is DGGITQSPKYLFRKEGQNVTLSCEQNLNHDAMYWYRQDPGQGLRLIYYSQIVNDFQKGDIAEGYSVSREKKESFPLTVTSAQKNPTAFYLCASSIGGGGGKTQYFGPGTRLLVL.

This chain connects TRBV19 to TRBJ2-7; tentative D call: TRBD1 (6 bases). The CDR3 is 13 residues long. V was trimmed by 6 bases and J by 3 bases, leaving 12 bases between them. Germline CDR1 is LNHDA and CDR2 is SQIVND (reference sequence). In DNA form, the CDR3 reads TGTGCCAGTAGGGGGGCATCCCGCTACGAGCAGTACTTC. This sequence encodes CASRGASRYEQYF.

This clone has only a few counts. V and J are TRBV5-1 and TRBJ1-2; 8 bases align to TRBD1. Germline V CDR1 and CDR2: SGHRS, YFSETQ. Trimming cost V 3 bases and J 4 bases; bases outside gene matches: 8. This CDR3 region has 15 residues. Here the CDR3 reads CASSSDGTGTYGYTF. The CDR3 DNA reads TGCGCCAGCAGCTCCGATGGGACAGGTACCTATGGCTACACCTTC. The complete variable domain, with remaining parts taken from reference TRBV5-1 and TRBJ1-2, reads KAGVTQTPRYLIKTRGQQVTLSCSPISGHRSVSWYQQTPGQGLQFLFEYFSETQRNKGNFPGRFSGRQFSNSRSEMNVSTLELGDSALYLCASSSDGTGTYGYTFGSGTRLTVV.

V gene TRBV5-6 combines with J gene TRBJ2-7, with 7 bases lining up with TRBD2. This CDR3 spans 14 amino acids. V lost 3 bases and J lost 4; bases outside the gene matches: 7. Germline V lookup: CDR1 SGHDT, CDR2 YYEEEE. For the CDR3, the DNA is TGTGCCAGCAGCTCGGGGGGAATTACATACGAGCAGTACTTC. Amino acids: CASSSGGITYEQYF.

Only a few counts were recorded for this clone. The chain uses TRBV5-8 and TRBJ2-3; the D gene is possibly TRBD1 (6 bases). The CDR3 is 15 residues long. CDR1 and CDR2 from the germline V gene are SGHTS and YDEGEE. Trimming took 2 bases from V and 0 from J, leaving 10 bases between them. The CDR3 region has the DNA TGTGCCAGCAGCTTAGGGACAATTAGCACAGATACGCAGTATTTT. It encodes CASSLGTISTDTQYF.

A few counts support this clone. The V call is TRBV28, the J call TRBJ1-4, with TRBD1 matching over 8 bases. Germline trimming cut 4 bases from V and 8 bases from J; bases unmatched to any gene: 6. The germline CDR1 and CDR2 sequences are MDHEN and SYDVKM. This CDR3 is 14 amino acids long. CDR3 coding DNA: TGTGCCAGCAGTTCAGGACAGGGTGGGGAAAAACTGTTTTTT. It translates to CASSSGQGGEKLFF.

The chain carries TRBV27 and TRBJ2-5, with 7 bases matching TRBD2. V was clipped by 4 bases and J by 2 bases; unmatched bases: 7. The CDR3 length is 15 residues. Germline loops: CDR1 MNHEY, CDR2 SMNVEV (reference sequence). DNA for the CDR3: TGTGCCAGCAGTTCCTTAGCGGGCTTACAAGAGACCCAGTACTTC. It translates to CASSSLAGLQETQYF.

The J gene is TRBJ2-3, the V gene TRBV7-3, with 7 positions matching TRBD2. Germline trimming cut 5 bases from V and 0 bases from J; bases unmatched to any gene: 2. Germline V CDR1 and CDR2: SGHTA, FQGTGA. CDR3 length: 14 amino acids. In DNA form, the CDR3 reads TGTGCCAGCAGCCTGGGACTAAGCACAGATACGCAGTATTTT. This codes for CASSLGLSTDTQYF.

The gene calls are TRBV19 and TRBJ2-1, with TRBD1 matching over 11 bases. This CDR3 comprises 14 residues. Germline CDR1 and CDR2: LNHDA and SQIVND (reference sequence). Germline trimming cut 4 bases from V and 8 bases from J; bases unmatched to any gene: 4. The CDR3 DNA reads TGTGCCAGTAGTAAAGGACAGGGGGCCTATGAGCAGTTCTTC. Translated, it gives CASSKGQGAYEQFF.

The CDR3 coding sequence is TGTGCCAGCAGTTTAGAGGCAGGGGATATCCACTTT. Amino acids: CASSLEAGDIHF. The chain is built from TRBV28 and TRBJ1-6; TRBD1 is a possible D gene (6 bases). Germline V gene lookup returns CDR1 MDHEN and CDR2 SYDVKM. The V end lost 2 bases, the J end lost 17 bases, and 13 bases lay between the germline ends. The CDR3 runs 12 residues.

The chain carries TRBV2 and TRBJ2-1; D is unclear. V was shortened by 7 bases and J by 0 bases, with 13 bases between the two germline ends. CDR3 length equals 15 residues. Germline assignment: CDR1 SNHLY and CDR2 FYNNEI. CDR3 DNA sequence: TGTGCCAGCATCGTTACTCCGAGCTCCTACAATGAGCAGTTCTTC. Its translation: CASIVTPSSYNEQFF.

The chain couples TRBV28 to TRBJ2-1; TRBD2 matches 8 bases. Germline trimming cut 4 bases from V and 5 bases from J; bases unmatched to any gene: 16. CDR1 is MDHEN, CDR2 SYDVKM, per germline. CDR3 length: 18 amino acids. The CDR3 protein is CASSSPKTPGLGNNEQFF. CDR3 DNA: TGTGCCAGCAGTTCGCCCAAAACTCCGGGACTAGGAAACAATGAGCAGTTCTTC.

V usage is TRBV5-5 and J usage is TRBJ1-2; D may be TRBD1 (6 bases). Germline V gene sequence: CDR1 SGHKS, CDR2 YYEKEE (reference sequence). V gave up 4 bases and J gave up 7 bases, with 20 bases separating them. The CDR3 length is 15 residues. CDR3 sequence reads: CASSIDGMGARGYTF. CDR3 sequence (DNA): TGTGCCAGCAGCATAGACGGTATGGGGGCGCGTGGCTACACCTTC.

This rearrangement joins TRBV6-1 to TRBJ2-7, with 8 positions matching TRBD2. The CDR3 is 13 residues long. The ends lost 10 bases at V and 2 bases at J; junction bases unmatched: 7. The germline V gene has CDR1 MNHNS and CDR2 SASEGT. Here the CDR3 reads CANSAGGAYEQYF. The CDR3 DNA is TGTGCCAACTCTGCCGGGGGGGCCTACGAGCAGTACTTC.

V and J are TRBV7-9 and TRBJ1-2; 7 bases fit TRBD1. Germline V gene data show CDR1 as SEHNR and CDR2 as FQNEAQ (reference sequence). V lost 5 bases to trimming and J lost 3 bases; unmatched junction nucleotides: 6. CDR3 length: 14 residues. In DNA, the CDR3 is TGTGCCAGCAGCCAAGGGGGCTGGGACTATGGCTACACCTTC. Its protein is CASSQGGWDYGYTF. Filled out from reference TRBV7-9 and TRBJ1-2, the complete variable domain reads DTGVSQNPRHKITKRGQNVTFRCDPISEHNRLYWYRQTLGQGPEFLTYFQNEAQLEKSRLLSDRFSAERPKGSFSTLEIQRTEQGDSAMYLCASSQGGWDYGYTFGSGTRLTVV.

The chain employs TRBV5-1 and TRBJ1-4; 8 nucleotides align to TRBD1. The trim removed 8 bases at V and 4 bases at J, leaving 4 bases unmatched. The CDR3 runs to 13 residues. The germline CDR1 and CDR2 sequences are SGHRS and YFSETQ. CDR3 DNA sequence: TGCGCCAGTAAGGACAGGGTTAATGAAAAACTGTTTTTT. It is translated as CASKDRVNEKLFF.

This clone has a handful of counts. J is TRBJ2-7 and V is TRBV11-2; the match to TRBD2 covers 14 bases. This CDR3 is built from 19 residues. Germline values: CDR1 SGHAT, CDR2 FQNNGV. The trim removed 5 bases at V and 4 bases at J, leaving 16 bases unmatched. CDR3 nucleotide sequence: TGTGCCAGCAGCCCAGGGGCCAGAGCAAGGACTAGCGGGAGGTACGAGCAGTACTTC. Translating gives CASSPGARARTSGRYEQYF. Combining the CDR3 with reference TRBV11-2 and TRBJ2-7 gives the whole variable domain EAGVAQSPRYKIIEKRQSVAFWCNPISGHATLYWYQQILGQGPKLLIQFQNNGVVDDSQLPKDRFSAERLKGVDSTLKIQPAKLEDSAVYLCASSPGARARTSGRYEQYFGPGTRLTVT.

This clone was seen only once. This sequence joins TRBV7-9 and TRBJ2-5; 7 bases line up with TRBD1. CDR3 size: 15 residues. Unmatched junction bases numbered 8, after V lost 5 bases and J lost 2 bases. Per germline, CDR1 SEHNR and CDR2 FQNEAQ (reference sequence). CDR3 nucleotide sequence: TGTGCCAGCAGCCCGAAGGACAGGAAACAAGAGACCCAGTACTTC. It specifies CASSPKDRKQETQYF.

The V call is TRBV5-1, the J call TRBJ1-2, with 10 bases identical to TRBD1. This CDR3 is built from 15 residues. Germline V lookup: CDR1 SGHRS, CDR2 YFSETQ. Unmatched junction bases numbered 3, after V lost 4 bases and J lost 0 bases. CDR3 protein: CASSLGQGANYGYTF. CDR3 DNA sequence: TGCGCCAGCAGCCTAGGACAGGGGGCTAACTATGGCTACACCTTC.

The genes are TRBV18 and TRBJ2-7, with D tentatively TRBD1 (6 bases). Germline V lookup: CDR1 KGHSH, CDR2 LQKENI. The CDR3 covers 15 residues. V shed 3 bases and J shed 0 bases, with 12 bases lying between them. This CDR3 reads CASSPSGVPSYEQYF. In DNA form, the CDR3 reads TGTGCCAGCTCACCGTCAGGGGTCCCCTCCTACGAGCAGTACTTC.

The V call is TRBV19, the J call TRBJ2-1; tentatively, D is TRBD2 (5 bases). There are 16 residues in the CDR3. The V gene lost 3 bases and the J gene lost 6 bases, with 18 bases spanning the gap. Germline lookup yields CDR1 LNHDA and CDR2 SQIVND (reference sequence). CDR3: CASSILDGKASNEQFF. DNA of the CDR3: TGTGCCAGTAGTATCTTGGACGGGAAAGCGTCCAATGAGCAGTTCTTC.